These T cell receptor beta chains were read from a single sample in a study of cytomegalovirus exposure and HLA in healthy donors. The method was immunoSEQ multiplex PCR; TCRdb's version includes in-frame clones alone and lacks a portion of them. The table lists around 99,000 clones, roughly 79% of them singletons, with over 7% in the top ten. Sequenced: PBMCs. Every receptor here comes from a woman aged 50 to 60 in good health and CMV-seropositive. CDR3s include the opening cysteine and the closing phenylalanine or tryptophan. D genes are given only for firm matches. Rows may omit the clone size; those that give it use once, few, many or a size class.

V gene	clone size	D gene	J gene	CDR3 DNA	CDR3 protein
TRBV2	-	-	TRBJ2-4	TGTGCCAGCAGTTCGACAGGTAGCCTAGCCAAAAACAGTCAGTACTTC	CASSSTGSLAKNSQYF
TRBV9	-	TRBD2	TRBJ2-5	TGTGCCAGCAGCGTAACCGACCCTAGCGGGGGCCAAGAGACCCAGTACTTC	CASSVTDPSGGQETQYF
TRBV19	-	-	TRBJ1-1	TGTGCCACCCGGACAGACCGAGGGACTGAAGCTTTCTTT	CATRTDRGTEAFF
TRBV7-9	-	TRBD1	TRBJ2-7	TGTGCCAGCAGCGATGGGACAGGGGGCTCCTACGAGCAGTACTTC	CASSDGTGGSYEQYF
TRBV7-3	-	-	TRBJ2-2	TGTGCCAGCAGCTTCCAGGGTACCGGGGAGCTGTTTTTT	CASSFQGTGELFF
TRBV4-3	-	-	TRBJ2-5	TGCGCCAGCAGCCAAGATGTGAGGCTGACAGGTGTCGAGACCCAGTACTTC	CASSQDVRLTGVETQYF
TRBV15	-	-	TRBJ2-1	TGTGCCACCAGCAGAGAATCCCCCAGAAGCGGCAATGAGCAGTTCTTC	CATSRESPRSGNEQFF
TRBV4-3	once	TRBD1	TRBJ2-6	TGCGCCAGCAGCCAGGGACAGGGCTCTGGGGCCAACGTCCTGACTTTC	CASSQGQGSGANVLTF
TRBV7-7	few	TRBD2	TRBJ2-1	TGTGCTAGCAGCTTAGGGACTAACTCCTACAATGAGCAGTTCTTC	CASSLGTNSYNEQFF
TRBV5-4	-	-	TRBJ1-4	TGTGCCAGCAGCTTGGGCGGAAGTACTAATGAAAAACTGTTTTTT	CASSLGGSTNEKLFF
TRBV5-1	-	TRBD2	TRBJ2-1	TGCGCCAGCAGCACGGGACTAGTAGGGGGGGAGCAGTTCTTC	CASSTGLVGGEQFF
TRBV7-2	-	-	TRBJ2-3	TGTGCCTCCAACCGCGGCTTTAGCACAGATACGCAGTATTTT	CASNRGFSTDTQYF
TRBV9	-	TRBD1	TRBJ1-3	TGTGCCAGCAGCCCGACAGGGACTGGAAACACCATATATTTT	CASSPTGTGNTIYF
TRBV7-9	-	TRBD2	TRBJ2-1	TGTTCCAGCAGCTTAGATGCTGGGCTAGCGGATGAGCAGTTCTTC	CSSSLDAGLADEQFF
TRBV27	-	-	TRBJ1-5	TGTGCCAGCAAAATCTACAGTGAACCTGAGCATTTT	CASKIYSEPEHF
TRBV28	-	-	TRBJ2-2	TGTGCCAGCAGTTTGGGGCACACCGGGGAGCTGTTTTTT	CASSLGHTGELFF
TRBV11-2	-	-	TRBJ2-5	TGTGCCAGCAGCCCCCCGTTAGGGGGCCAAGAGACCCAGTACTTC	CASSPPLGGQETQYF
TRBV9	once	TRBD1	TRBJ2-7	TGTGCCAGCAGCGTAGGAGGACAGGGGGCCGACGAGCAGTACTTC	CASSVGGQGADEQYF
TRBV5-5	-	-	TRBJ1-1	TGTGCCAGCAGCTTTGGCGGGGGGCTCACTGAAGCTTTCTTT	CASSFGGGLTEAFF
TRBV5-6	-	-	TRBJ2-4	TGTGCCAGCAACTTTCGGATGGCGTCCAAAAACAGTCAGTACTTC	CASNFRMASKNSQYF
TRBV27	-	TRBD2	TRBJ2-5	TGTGCCAGCAGTGTTCCGGGGGGGGAGACCCAGTACTTC	CASSVPGGETQYF
TRBV6-6	-	-	TRBJ1-2	TGTGCCAGCAGTGGACAGATGGGGGCGGACTATGGCTACACCTTC	CASSGQMGADYGYTF
TRBV19	-	-	TRBJ1-1	TGTGCCAGTAGTCTTAGACAGACTGAAGCTTTCTTT	CASSLRQTEAFF
TRBV5-6	once	TRBD2	TRBJ2-6	TGTGCCAGCAGCTTGGCTGGGACTACCAGCTCTGGGGCCAACGTCCTGACTTTC	CASSLAGTTSSGANVLTF
TRBV7-6	-	TRBD1	TRBJ1-5	TGTGCCAGCAGCAGACTTGACAGGGGGAGCAATCAGCCCCAGCATTTT	CASSRLDRGSNQPQHF
TRBV2	-	-	TRBJ1-2	TGTGCCAGCAGTGAAGCGGACAGCCCCTATGGCTACACCTTC	CASSEADSPYGYTF
TRBV7-9	-	-	TRBJ1-2	TGTGCCAGCAGCAGCTTTATTACAGCCTATGGCTACACCTTC	CASSSFITAYGYTF
TRBV7-2	once	-	TRBJ2-1	TGTGCCAGCAGCTTAAGCAGGGCGAATGAGCAGTTCTTC	CASSLSRANEQFF
TRBV6-1	-	-	TRBJ1-2	TGTGCCAGCAGCCCAGGGGACTATGGCTACACCTTC	CASSPGDYGYTF
TRBV5-1	few	TRBD2	TRBJ2-3	TGCGCCAGCAGCTTGAGGGGAGCGGGAGCAGATACGCAGTATTTT	CASSLRGAGADTQYF
TRBV10-3	-	TRBD1	TRBJ1-5	TGTGCCATCAGTGAGCTTGACAGGGGTCAGCCCCAGCATTTT	CAISELDRGQPQHF
TRBV7-2	few	TRBD2	TRBJ2-1	TGTGCCAGCAGCTTAGATGGACTAGCGGCCTACAATGAGCAGTTCTTC	CASSLDGLAAYNEQFF
TRBV18	-	TRBD1	TRBJ2-5	TGTGCCAGCTCTTTTGCTCTGGACAGGGCTCAAGAGACCCAGTACTTC	CASSFALDRAQETQYF
TRBV5-1	-	TRBD2	TRBJ2-3	TGCGCCAGTCTAGCGGGCCTCCAGGAGGGCACAGATACGCAGTATTTT	CASLAGLQEGTDTQYF
TRBV15	-	TRBD1	TRBJ2-1	TGTGCCACCAGCCGGATGTCGGGACAGCGCGACAATGAGCAGTTCTTC	CATSRMSGQRDNEQFF
TRBV5-4	-	-	TRBJ1-5	TGTGCCAGCAGCTTACAGGGTGGCAATCAGCCCCAGCATTTT	CASSLQGGNQPQHF
TRBV7-2	-	-	TRBJ2-5	TGTGCCAGCAGCTTAGTTCGGCCCAGGGAGACCCAGTACTTC	CASSLVRPRETQYF
TRBV7-9	-	TRBD2	TRBJ2-2	TGTGCCAGCAGCTTGCCCGGGACTAGCGGGAGTACCGGGGAGCTGTTTTTT	CASSLPGTSGSTGELFF
TRBV7-9	-	-	TRBJ1-1	TGTGCCAGCAGCCTGACAGTCCGCCCTGAAGCTTTCTTT	CASSLTVRPEAFF
TRBV7-2	-	-	TRBJ1-4	TGTGCCAGCAGCTCGACAGTCGATGAAAAACTGTTTTTT	CASSSTVDEKLFF
TRBV7-2	-	-	TRBJ2-7	TGTGCCAGCAGCTTAGGAGCAGGGGGGTCCTCCTACGAGCAGTACTTC	CASSLGAGGSSYEQYF
TRBV2	-	-	TRBJ2-6	TGTGCCAGCAGTGTGGGCGGGTTGTCCGGCCTGACTTTC	CASSVGGLSGLTF